This T cell receptor beta chain was sequenced during a study of T cells in Graves' hyperthyroidism and ophthalmopathy. Exclusion of patients followed from uncontrolled infection, other autoimmune disease, pregnancy or lactation. A remark on this clonotype: Its matching antigen is unknown. Relative to the germline gene, one junction end is altered; a read error may explain this.

RNA transcripts yielded amplified TCR beta CDR3 regions. The HTBI primer set served for first-round RT-PCR of the TCR CDR3. TCRdb passed the multiplex PCR reads through MiXCR, listing each CDR3 protein once. This table holds 550,000 to 600,000 distinct CDR3 sequences, 40% to 55% found once. The V gene's germline CDR1 is SGDLS and CDR2 YYNGEE. The CDR3 is made up of 17 amino acids. Notes on the study in general: Clonotypes that were expanded in thyroid above 0.001 mostly appeared in blood too. Ophthalmopathy was distinguished from stable hyperthyroidism by 13 V-J signatures.

The TCR originated in an adult woman with Graves' disease, either hyperthyroidism or ophthalmopathy (not recorded which). The chain employs TRBV9 and TRBJ2-1, with D possibly called TRBD1 or TRBD2 (5 bases each). The source material was peripheral blood or thyroid tissue (not recorded which). The CDR3 spells CASSVEGSRVSHNEQFF. Written as DNA, the CDR3 is TGTGCCAGCAGCGTAGAAGGGAGCAGGGTCTCCCACAATGAGCAGTTCTTC. Full variable domain (outside the CDR3, taken from reference TRBV9 and TRBJ2-1): DSGVTQTPKHLITATGQRVTLRCSPRSGDLSVYWYQQSLDQGLQFLIQYYNGEERAKGNILERFSAQQFPDLHSELNLSSLELGDSALYFCASSVEGSRVSHNEQFFGPGTRLTVL.